These T cell receptor beta chains were read from a single sample in a study of T cell responses to AZD1222 COVID-19 vaccine. Sequencing used immunoSEQ multiplex PCR; TCRdb keeps in-frame clones, though not all of them. This sample carries roughly 150,000 clones, more than 85% of them seen once, and the ten largest clones take over 3%. Sample: peripheral blood, taken on day 0 of AZD1222 vaccination. The receptors derive from an adult in good health. The CDR3 runs from the conserved cysteine through the conserved F or W. D genes are given only for firm matches. For some rows the clone size is stated as once, few or many, or as a class when expanded; others skip it.

clone_size j_call v_call d_call cdr3_nt cdr3_aa
. TRBJ2-1 TRBV19 TRBD2 TGTGCCAGTAGTAGCGGGAGTTTAAATGAGCAGTTCTTC CASSSGSLNEQFF
. TRBJ1-2 TRBV3-1/TRBV3-2 . TGTGCCAGCAGCCAAGCCGGGCAGATCTATGGCTACACCTTC CASSQAGQIYGYTF
. TRBJ2-1 TRBV28 . TGTGCCAGCAGTTTATTGAACCCTTTTAACAATGAGCAGTTCTTC CASSLLNPFNNEQFF
. TRBJ2-7 TRBV4-1 TRBD2 TGCGCCAGCCCCGGGGGGGTGAACGGGAGGGCGGTCTACGAGCAGTACTTC CASPGGVNGRAVYEQYF
. TRBJ2-7 TRBV10-3 . TGTGCCATCAGTGTCACTTACGACGAGCAGTACTTC CAISVTYDEQYF
once TRBJ2-1 TRBV6-5 TRBD2 TGTGCCAGCAGTCTCGGGAGGGCCTACAATGAGCAGTTCTTC CASSLGRAYNEQFF
. TRBJ1-2 TRBV5-1 . TGCGCCAGCAGCTTGGCCGAAGGGGCGGACTATGGCTACACCTTC CASSLAEGADYGYTF
. TRBJ1-5 TRBV12-3/TRBV12-4 . TGTGCCAGCAGCAAGGAGAATCAGCCCCAGCATTTT CASSKENQPQHF
. TRBJ2-7 TRBV15 . TGTGCCACCAGCAAAGACCTGTCCTACGAGCAGTACTTC CATSKDLSYEQYF
. TRBJ2-5 TRBV11-3 TRBD1 TGTGCCAGCAGCTTAGTAGGCCCGCGTCAGGGGGCCGGCGAGACCCAGTACTTC CASSLVGPRQGAGETQYF
. TRBJ1-4 TRBV7-6 TRBD1 TGTGCCAGCAGCGTCGGGACAGGGACCGAAAAACTGTTTTTT CASSVGTGTEKLFF
. TRBJ2-7 TRBV7-8 . TGTGCCAGCAGCTTAGAGGGCGGGGCCTCGTACGAGCAGTACTTC CASSLEGGASYEQYF
. TRBJ1-2 TRBV9 TRBD1 TGTGCCAGCAGCGCAGCCGACAGGGACTATGGCTACACCTTC CASSAADRDYGYTF
. TRBJ2-7 TRBV12-5 TRBD2 TGTGCTAGTGGTTTGGTGATATCCGGGACTAGTGTGCACGAGCAGTACTTC CASGLVISGTSVHEQYF
. TRBJ1-5 TRBV27 . TGTGCCAGCCCTCAGGAGTTCAATCAGCCCCAGCATTTT CASPQEFNQPQHF
. TRBJ2-5 TRBV5-4 TRBD1 TGTGCCAGCAGCTGGGACAGGCTAGAGACCCAGTACTTC CASSWDRLETQYF
once TRBJ1-1 TRBV30 . TGTGCCTGGGGGCAGAGGAACACTGAAGCTTTCTTT CAWGQRNTEAFF
. TRBJ2-7 TRBV28 TRBD2 TGTGCCAGCAGTTGGAGACTAGCGGGAGGGCGAGAGCAGTACTTC CASSWRLAGGREQYF
. TRBJ2-5 TRBV28 . TGTGCCAGCAGTTTCCAGGCCCTCACAGTAGCTAGGGCCCAGTACTTC CASSFQALTVARAQYF
once TRBJ2-1 TRBV7-3 . TGTGCCAGCAGCTTAATAGGTCCCCCCGAGCAGTTCTTC CASSLIGPPEQFF
. TRBJ1-1 TRBV18 . TGTGCCAGCTCACCCCCGAACGGAGTGAACACTGAAGCTTTCTTT CASSPPNGVNTEAFF
. TRBJ1-2 TRBV27 TRBD1 TGTGCCAGCAGTACTCGACAGGGTTTGATGGGTGGCTACACCTTC CASSTRQGLMGGYTF
. TRBJ2-1 TRBV3-1/TRBV3-2 TRBD2 TGTGCCAGCAGCCACACTAGCGGGAGGGCTTACAATGAGCAGTTCTTC CASSHTSGRAYNEQFF
. TRBJ1-1 TRBV19 TRBD1 TGTGCCAGTACACTCACTAGGACAGGGAGCACTGAAGCTTTCTTT CASTLTRTGSTEAFF
. TRBJ1-1 TRBV6-5 TRBD1 TGCCCCAATTTACAGGGGACAGGTTTCACTGAAGCTTTCTTT CPNLQGTGFTEAFF
. TRBJ2-2 TRBV30 TRBD2 TGTGCCTGGACCAACCGGGGGGGCGCGAACACCGGGGAGCTGTTTTTT CAWTNRGGANTGELFF
. TRBJ1-4 TRBV7-2 . TGTGCCAGCAGCTTAGTGGGGCCAACTAATGAAAAACTGTTTTTT CASSLVGPTNEKLFF
. TRBJ1-3 TRBV19 . TGTGCCAGTAGTGAACTTTTTTTCTCTGGAAACACCATATATTTT CASSELFFSGNTIYF
. TRBJ2-7 TRBV27 TRBD1 TGTGCCAGCAGTTTAAGAGGGGGCAAATCCTACGAGCAGTACTTC CASSLRGGKSYEQYF
. TRBJ1-2 TRBV28 TRBD1 TGTGCCACCCAGACAGGGGGGTTCTATGGCTACACCTTC CATQTGGFYGYTF
. TRBJ2-2 TRBV27 TRBD2 TGTGCCAGCAGTTGGCAAGCGGGGGGAAACACCGGGGAGCTGTTTTTT CASSWQAGGNTGELFF
. TRBJ2-7 TRBV6-5 . TGTGCCAGCAGTTACGCCGGACTCCTTCCCGAGCAGTACTTC CASSYAGLLPEQYF
few TRBJ1-1 TRBV27 TRBD1 TGTGCCAGCAGTCTTTACAGGGGTACTGAAGCTTTCTTT CASSLYRGTEAFF
few TRBJ2-1 TRBV7-2 TRBD2 TGTGCCAGCAGCTTTTTTAGCGGGGGCATTGGGGATGAGCAGTTCTTC CASSFFSGGIGDEQFF
. TRBJ1-5 TRBV12-3/TRBV12-4 TRBD1 TGTGCCAGCACCCAGGGGGGAATCAAGCCCCAGCATTTT CASTQGGIKPQHF
. TRBJ2-2 TRBV9 . TGTGCCAGCAGCGTAGACGGGACCGGGGAGCTGTTTTTT CASSVDGTGELFF
. TRBJ2-2 TRBV6-2/TRBV6-3 . TGTGCCAGCAGTCCAGGGTACACCGGGGAGCTGTTTTTT CASSPGYTGELFF
. TRBJ1-5 TRBV19 . TGTGCCAGTAGTCAGGTCGGGGGACGCAATCAGCCCCAGCATTTT CASSQVGGRNQPQHF
. TRBJ2-2 TRBV7-8 . TGTGCCAGCAGCCTCGTCGGTTTAGGGGAGCTGTTTTTT CASSLVGLGELFF
. TRBJ1-6 TRBV4-2 . TGTGCCAGCAGCCAAGTAGCCGATTCACCCCTCCACTTT CASSQVADSPLHF
. TRBJ2-1 TRBV27 . TGTGCCAGCAGTAATTTACGGCTCGAAGATGAGCAGTTCTTC CASSNLRLEDEQFF
. TRBJ2-7 TRBV7-2 TRBD2 TGTGCCAGCAGCGTAGCTAGCGGGAGGGCCCCTATCCACGAGCAGTACTTC CASSVASGRAPIHEQYF
. TRBJ2-5 TRBV11-2 . TGTGCCAGCAGCTTCGACCCCGGTACCCAGACCCAGTACTTC CASSFDPGTQTQYF
. TRBJ1-1 TRBV5-5 TRBD1 TGTGCCAGCAGCCAAACAGGGGTGGGGACCCCAGCTTTCTTT CASSQTGVGTPAFF
once TRBJ2-3 TRBV5-4 . TGTGCCAGCAGCTTGGTCCCAGGGACCACAGATACGCAGTATTTT CASSLVPGTTDTQYF
. TRBJ2-5 TRBV5-1 TRBD1 TGCGCCAGCAGCTTGGGAGGGGGCCTACAAGAGACCCAGTACTTC CASSLGGGLQETQYF
. TRBJ1-5 TRBV5-6 . TGTGCCAGCAGCTTGTGGGCAGGAGCCAATCAGCCCCAGCATTTT CASSLWAGANQPQHF
. TRBJ2-2 TRBV5-1 TRBD2 TGCGCCAGCAGCTTGCTAGCGGGAGGGCCTACACCCGGGGAGCTGTTTTTT CASSLLAGGPTPGELFF
. TRBJ1-2 TRBV5-1 . TGCGCCAGCAGCTTGAACCGGGCCCCCCTTGGCTACACCTTC CASSLNRAPLGYTF
once TRBJ2-3 TRBV30 . TGTGCCTGGAGTCATGAGGGCACAGATACGCAGTATTTT CAWSHEGTDTQYF